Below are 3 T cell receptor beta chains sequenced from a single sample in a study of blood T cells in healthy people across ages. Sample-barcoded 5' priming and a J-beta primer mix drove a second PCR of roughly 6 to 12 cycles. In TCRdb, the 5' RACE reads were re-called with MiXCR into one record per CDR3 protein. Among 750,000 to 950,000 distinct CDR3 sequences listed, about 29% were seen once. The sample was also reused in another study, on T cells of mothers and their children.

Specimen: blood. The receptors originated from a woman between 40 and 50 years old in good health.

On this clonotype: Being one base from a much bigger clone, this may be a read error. The CDR3 sequence is CASSRPDSYGQYF. The CDR3 nucleotides read TGCGCCAGCAGTAGGCCAGATTCCTACGGGCAGTACTTC. The chain is built from TRBV5-1 and TRBJ2-7; no reliable D call. There are 13 residues in the CDR3. The germline V gene encodes CDR1 SGHRS and CDR2 YFSETQ.

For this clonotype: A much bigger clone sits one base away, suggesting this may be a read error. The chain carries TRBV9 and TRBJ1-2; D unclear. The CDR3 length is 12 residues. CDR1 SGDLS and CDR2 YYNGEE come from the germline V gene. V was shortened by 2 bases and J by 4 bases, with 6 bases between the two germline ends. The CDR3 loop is CASSVRGYGYTF. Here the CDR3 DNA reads TGTGCCAGCAGCGTCCGGGGCTATGGCTACACCTTC.

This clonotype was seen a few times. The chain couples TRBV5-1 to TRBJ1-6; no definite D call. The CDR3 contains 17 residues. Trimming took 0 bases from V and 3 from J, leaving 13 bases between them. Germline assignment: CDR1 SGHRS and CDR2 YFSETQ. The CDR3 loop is CASSLESARFYNSPLHF. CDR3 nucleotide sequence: TGCGCCAGCAGCTTGGAAAGCGCACGGTTCTATAATTCACCCCTCCACTTT.